This entry lists 2 T cell receptor beta chains sequenced from one sample in a study of beta chain features in type 1 diabetes. cDNA synthesis used the whole RNA isolate, giving expressed TCRB sequences. The table came from immunoSEQ multiplex PCR; TCRdb's copy has only in-frame clones and leaves some out. The table lists nearly 350,000 clones, roughly 8.8% of them singletons. These receptors' targets are unknown. Notes on the study in general: Patients with Type 1 diabetes showed moderately but significantly shorter TCRB CDR3s in all four CD4+ subsets.

The sequenced sample consisted of central memory CD4+ T cells from blood. These receptors came from a man younger than 40 with type 1 diabetes.

This clone has ten or more counts. The chain joins TRBV7-2 to TRBJ2-5, with D maybe TRBD2 (7 bases). Looked up from germline, CDR1 is SGHTA and CDR2 is FQGNSA. This CDR3 has 15 residues. The V end lost 4 bases, the J end lost 5 bases, and 17 bases lay between the germline ends. The CDR3 DNA reads as TGTGCCAGCAGCTATCTGGGGGGGCCGGAGGAGACCCAGTACTTC. This encodes CASSYLGGPEETQYF.

This clone was observed a few times. Additional DNA sequences in this sample encode the identical CDR3. The chain is built from TRBV11-2 and TRBJ2-3; D unresolved. The V gene's germline CDR1 is SGHAT and CDR2 FQNNGV. CDR3 length: 15 residues. V was clipped by 2 bases and J by 1 base, with 10 bases between them. This CDR3 is CASSLNPGGTDTQYF. The CDR3 region has the DNA TGTGCCAGCAGCTTAAATCCGGGCGGCACAGATACGCAGTATTTT.